In its sample, the clone carrying this TCR beta chain was seen many times. The antigen is not known. It was RNA transcripts that yielded the amplified TCR beta CDR3 regions. First-round RT-PCR with HTBI primers amplified the TCR CDR3 region. TCRdb passed the multiplex PCR reads through MiXCR, listing each CDR3 protein once. The sample lists 300,000 to 450,000 distinct CDR3 sequences, less than 20% seen once, with less than 45% in the top ten. These data originate in a study of T cells in Graves' hyperthyroidism and ophthalmopathy. Overall study results and limits: Appearing also in blood were most of the thyroid clonotypes expanded above 0.001.

Among ophthalmopathy patients, the Clinical Activity Score reached at least 3, the NOSPECS grade reached at least 4, and duration remained under 3 months. Patients showing uncontrolled infection, other autoimmune disease, pregnancy or lactation were ineligible. Fresh peripheral blood, 10 ml, was the source of the PBMCs. The sequence came from a man between 18 and 35 years old with Graves' ophthalmopathy. Sequenced sample: blood.

CDR3 loop: CASRPSGGAYEQYF. The CDR3 coding sequence is TGTGCCAGCAGACCTAGCGGGGGGGCCTACGAGCAGTACTTC. V is TRBV6-2 or TRBV6-3 and J is TRBJ2-7, with 12 bases that match TRBD2. From germline, CDR1 is MNHEY and CDR2 SVGEGT. The CDR3 is made up of 14 amino acids. After removal of 6 bases from V and 2 bases from J, the junction contained 2 bases not matched to a gene.